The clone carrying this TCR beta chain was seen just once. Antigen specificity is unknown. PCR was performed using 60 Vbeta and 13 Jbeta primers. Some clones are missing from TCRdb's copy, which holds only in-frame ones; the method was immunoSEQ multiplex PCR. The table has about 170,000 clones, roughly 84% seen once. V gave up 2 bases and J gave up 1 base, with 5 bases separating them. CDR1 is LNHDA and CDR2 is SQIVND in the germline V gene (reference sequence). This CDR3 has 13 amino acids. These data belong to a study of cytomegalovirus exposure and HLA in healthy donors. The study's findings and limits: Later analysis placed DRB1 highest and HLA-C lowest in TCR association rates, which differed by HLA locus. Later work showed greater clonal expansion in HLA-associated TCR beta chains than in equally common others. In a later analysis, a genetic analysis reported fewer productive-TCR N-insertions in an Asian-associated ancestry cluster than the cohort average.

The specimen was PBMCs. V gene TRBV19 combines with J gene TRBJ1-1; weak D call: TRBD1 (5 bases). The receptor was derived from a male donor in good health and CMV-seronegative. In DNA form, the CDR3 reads TGTGCCAGTAGTATAACAGGGAACACTGAAGCTTTCTTT. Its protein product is CASSITGNTEAFF. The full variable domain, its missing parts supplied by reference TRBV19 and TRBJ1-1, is DGGITQSPKYLFRKEGQNVTLSCEQNLNHDAMYWYRQDPGQGLRLIYYSQIVNDFQKGDIAEGYSVSREKKESFPLTVTSAQKNPTAFYLCASSITGNTEAFFGQGTRLTVV.